The 23 T cell receptor beta chains given below trace back to one sample, sequenced in a study of Graves' ophthalmopathy and Graves' hyperthyroidism. Amplifying from RNA transcripts, the study obtained TCR beta CDR3 regions. Second-round multiplex PCR came after a first-round RT-PCR that employed HTBI primers. TCRdb reprocessed the multiplex PCR reads with MiXCR, giving one entry per CDR3 protein. The sample has roughly 170,000 distinct CDR3 sequences, 39% seen once. The specimen was peripheral blood. These receptors came from a man aged 25-45 years with Graves' ophthalmopathy.

In its sample, this clonotype was seen many times. The rearrangement uses TRBV12-3 or TRBV12-4 and TRBJ2-7; D remains ambiguous. V lost 7 bases and J 6 bases, leaving 16 bases between the germline ends. This CDR3 is built from 13 residues. The CDR3 DNA reads as TGTGCCAGCAAGGCAAGTGCCTCCGGCGAGCAGTACTTC. Its protein product is CASKASASGEQYF.

This clonotype occurred many times. Germline is not matched at one junction end, which may reflect a read error. This sequence joins TRBV6-2 or TRBV6-3 and TRBJ1-1; D remains ambiguous. This CDR3 has 14 amino acids. Germline V gives CDR1 MNHEY, CDR2 SVGEGT. The CDR3 DNA follows: TGTGCCAGCAGTCACTCGGCCACTAGCACTGAAGCTTTCTTT. Encoded protein: CASSHSATSTEAFF.

This clonotype was detected ten times or more. This rearrangement joins TRBV12-3 or TRBV12-4 to TRBJ2-7, with a tentative D call TRBD2 (6 bases). Trimming stripped 4 bases from V and 2 bases from J, with 15 bases between. The CDR3 covers 15 residues. The chain's CDR3 is CASSSPRETPYEQYF. Written as DNA, the CDR3 is TGTGCCAGCAGTTCCCCCCGGGAGACGCCCTACGAGCAGTACTTC.

The chain employs TRBV12-3 or TRBV12-4 and TRBJ2-7; D gene uncertain. CDR3 length: 14 amino acids. Trimming pared 3 bases from V and 0 bases from J, leaving 9 bases between. The CDR3 DNA reads as TGTGCCAGCAGTTTCGCACAGAACTCCTACGAGCAGTACTTC. It specifies CASSFAQNSYEQYF.

This clonotype has at least ten counts. The CDR3 DNA reads as TGTGCCAGCAGCGACGGTTTATGGGCTTTCTTT. Translation: CASSDGLWAFF. The J gene is TRBJ1-1, the V gene TRBV7-2; no definite D call. The V gene lost 5 bases and the J gene lost 11 bases, with 12 bases spanning the gap. The length of the CDR3 is 11 residues. The V gene's germline CDR1 is SGHTA and CDR2 FQGNSA.

In its sample, this clonotype was seen many times. This chain joins TRBV18 and TRBJ1-1, with D maybe TRBD1 (6 bases). Germline CDR1 reads KGHSH; CDR2 reads LQKENI. Trimming cost V 3 bases and J 2 bases, with 13 bases left between them. The length of the CDR3 is 15 residues. CDR3 in amino acids: CASSPRGALNTEAFF. The CDR3 nucleotides read TGTGCCAGCTCACCCCGGGGGGCACTCAACACTGAAGCTTTCTTT.

This clonotype was found many times. This chain joins TRBV6-5 and TRBJ2-5; D possibly uses TRBD1 or TRBD2 (5 bases each). The V and J ends lost 2 bases and 2 bases respectively, with 9 bases between them. CDR3 length: 14 amino acids. CDR1 and CDR2 from the germline V gene are MNHEY and SVGAGI. The CDR3 DNA is TGTGCCAGCAGTTACGAGGGACGGCAAGAGACCCAGTACTTC. Encoded protein: CASSYEGRQETQYF.

This clonotype was observed at least ten times. The junction does not match germline at one end; this may be a read error. The V and J genes are TRBV12-3 or TRBV12-4 and TRBJ2-7; no definite D call. This CDR3 spans 13 amino acids. The CDR3 loop reads CASSLDRAYEQYF. As DNA, the CDR3 is TGTGCCAGCAGCTTAGATAGGGCCTACGAGCAGTACTTC.

The chain uses TRBV28 and TRBJ2-7; D is unclear. Trimming pared 1 base from V and 2 bases from J, leaving 6 bases between. Looked up from germline, CDR1 is MDHEN and CDR2 is SYDVKM. This CDR3 has 13 residues. For the CDR3, the DNA is TGTGCCAGCAGTTTATTTAGGGCCTACGAGCAGTACTTC. Its translation is CASSLFRAYEQYF. Based on the CDR3 plus reference TRBV28 and TRBJ2-7, the full variable domain is DVKVTQSSRYLVKRTGEKVFLECVQDMDHENMFWYRQDPGLGLRLIYFSYDVKMKEKGDIPEGYSVSREKKERFSLILESASTNQTSMYLCASSLFRAYEQYFGPGTRLTVT.

CDR3 sequence reads: CASRGSAGADLEAFF. The CDR3 DNA is TGTGCCAGCAGGGGTTCGGCAGGCGCCGATCTTGAAGCTTTCTTT. The chain has TRBV7-2 and TRBJ1-1, with no clear D. Per the germline V gene, CDR1 is SGHTA and CDR2 is FQGNSA. The CDR3 is 15 residues long. V gave up 6 bases and J gave up 7 bases, with 21 bases separating them. Together with reference TRBV7-2 and TRBJ1-1, the CDR3 gives the full variable domain: GAGVSQSPSNKVTEKGKDVELRCDPISGHTALYWYRQSLGQGLEFLIYFQGNSAPDKSGLPSDRFSAERTGGSVSTLTIQRTQQEDSAVYLCASRGSAGADLEAFFGQGTRLTVV.

This clonotype was seen at least ten times. The rearrangement links TRBV12-3 or TRBV12-4 to TRBJ2-2; D may be TRBD2 (6 bases). Trimming shortened V by 6 bases and J by 4 bases, and 12 bases separated the two germline ends. CDR3 length: 14 amino acids. The DNA for the CDR3 is TGTGCCAGCAGCCCCCAAGCGGGCACCGGGGAGCTGTTTTTT. This translates into CASSPQAGTGELFF.

Ten or more counts support this clonotype. The chain carries TRBV27 and TRBJ1-1; D ambiguous. The CDR3 has 11 amino acids. V was pared by 8 bases and J by 1 base, with 5 bases between. In germline, CDR1 is MNHEY, CDR2 SMNVEV (reference sequence). Here the CDR3 reads CASGPNTEAFF. The CDR3 nucleotides are TGTGCCAGCGGACCGAACACTGAAGCTTTCTTT.

J is TRBJ2-2 and V is TRBV7-8; 8 nucleotides line up with TRBD2. This CDR3 comprises 14 residues. Unmatched junction bases numbered 5, after V lost 2 bases and J lost 9 bases. The germline V gene has CDR1 SGHVS and CDR2 FQNEAQ. The CDR3 region has the DNA TGTGCCAGCAGCTTAACACGGGGGGGGAGGGAGCTGTTTTTT. Protein: CASSLTRGGRELFF.

The rearrangement joins TRBV7-2 to TRBJ2-5, with TRBD1 matching over 9 bases. The length of the CDR3 is 16 residues. V trimming: 3 bases; J trimming: 5 bases; junction bases outside the gene matches: 10. Per the germline V gene, CDR1 is SGHTA and CDR2 is FQGNSA. The CDR3 DNA is TGTGCCAGCAGCTTCGTCTTGACAGGGGGTGGTGAGACCCAGTACTTC. Translation: CASSFVLTGGGETQYF.

The chain uses TRBV28 and TRBJ2-5, with 8 positions matching TRBD2. The CDR3 is made up of 16 amino acids. With V trimmed by 3 bases and J by 0 bases, 6 bases remained unmatched. Germline V gene sequence: CDR1 MDHEN, CDR2 SYDVKM. CDR3 bases: TGTGCCAGCAGTTTTAGCACTAGCGGCTACCAAGAGACCCAGTACTTC. It specifies CASSFSTSGYQETQYF.

This clonotype was counted at least ten times. The chain uses TRBV28 and TRBJ2-7; possibly TRBD1 for D (6 bases). Trimming pared 4 bases from V and 7 bases from J, leaving 14 bases between. CDR3 length: 13 residues. In germline, CDR1 is MDHEN, CDR2 SYDVKM. The CDR3 region has the DNA TGTGCCAGCAGTTCTACAGGGACAAAAGAGCAGTACTTC. This codes for CASSSTGTKEQYF.

This clonotype was found many times. The genes are TRBV10-3 and TRBJ1-1, with D tentatively TRBD1 (6 bases). V gave up 4 bases and J gave up 1 base, with 19 bases separating them. Germline values: CDR1 ENHRY, CDR2 SYGVKD. The CDR3 has 17 residues. The CDR3 DNA reads as TGTGCCATCAGTGGGAGACCACAGGGTCCGGGGAACACTGAAGCTTTCTTT. It yields the protein CAISGRPQGPGNTEAFF.

This clonotype has at least ten counts. The rearrangement uses TRBV20-1 and TRBJ1-1, with TRBD1 as a possible D gene (5 bases). With 5 bases removed from V and 3 bases from J, the gap between germline ends came to 10 bases. This CDR3 comprises 12 residues. Germline-derived CDR1 and CDR2 are DFQATT and SNEGSKA (reference sequence). In nucleotides, the CDR3 is TGCAGTGCTGTCCCGGGACACACTGAAGCTTTCTTT. Protein sequence: CSAVPGHTEAFF.

The V and J genes are TRBV12-3 or TRBV12-4 and TRBJ2-7; D possibly uses TRBD1 or TRBD2 (5 bases each). CDR3 size: 15 residues. V lost 2 bases and J 5 bases, leaving 16 bases between the germline ends. The CDR3 DNA reads as TGTGCCAGCAGTTTATCGGGACCCCGGGTGGACGAGCAGTACTTC. Translation gives CASSLSGPRVDEQYF.

This clonotype was seen ten or more times. The DNA for the CDR3 is TGTGCCAGCAGTGAATGGCAGGGAACTGAAGCTTTCTTT. Amino acids: CASSEWQGTEAFF. The V gene is TRBV25-1, the J gene TRBJ1-1; TRBD1 is a possible D gene (5 bases). Germline CDR1 reads MGHDK; CDR2 reads SYGVNS. The CDR3 loop spans 13 amino acids. The ends were cut back, 1 base at V and 5 bases at J, with 8 bases in the middle.

Written as DNA, the CDR3 is TGTGCCAGCAGTGTGGTCTTTCTGTACTTC. Its protein product is CASSVVFLYF. The chain recombines TRBV6-1 with TRBJ2-7; D remains unclear. V was pared by 4 bases and J by 12 bases, with 10 bases between. The germline V gene has CDR1 MNHNS and CDR2 SASEGT. CDR3 length equals 10 residues.

This clonotype was detected many times. J is TRBJ1-1 and V is TRBV6-1; D may be TRBD1 (6 bases). CDR3 size: 13 residues. V was shortened by 4 bases and J by 5 bases, with 11 bases between the two germline ends. Germline assignment: CDR1 MNHNS and CDR2 SASEGT. The CDR3 coding sequence is TGTGCCAGCAGTGTGGGGGCGCGGACTGAAGCTTTCTTT. As protein: CASSVGARTEAFF.

This clonotype was seen ten or more times. The V call is TRBV19, the J call TRBJ2-2; no clear D gene. The V and J ends lost 2 bases and 7 bases respectively, with 11 bases between them. CDR1 is LNHDA, CDR2 SQIVND, per germline (reference sequence). The CDR3 consists of 14 residues. CDR3 protein: CASSISLGIGELFF. CDR3 DNA sequence: TGTGCCAGTAGTATATCTTTGGGGATCGGGGAGCTGTTTTTT.